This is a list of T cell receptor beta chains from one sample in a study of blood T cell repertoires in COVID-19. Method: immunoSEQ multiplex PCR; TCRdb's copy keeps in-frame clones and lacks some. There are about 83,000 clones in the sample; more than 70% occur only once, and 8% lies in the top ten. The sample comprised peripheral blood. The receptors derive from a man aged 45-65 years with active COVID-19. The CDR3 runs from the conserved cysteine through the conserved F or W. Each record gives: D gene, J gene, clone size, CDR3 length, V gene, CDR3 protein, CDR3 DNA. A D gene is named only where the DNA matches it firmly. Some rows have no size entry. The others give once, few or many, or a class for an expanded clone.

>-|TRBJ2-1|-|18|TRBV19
CASSIGKVSGTHYNEQFF
TGTGCCAGTAGTATAGGTAAGGTTTCGGGGACTCACTACAATGAGCAGTTCTTC
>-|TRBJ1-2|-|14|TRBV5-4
CASTASLEDYGYTF
TGTGCCAGCACCGCTTCTTTAGAAGACTATGGCTACACCTTC
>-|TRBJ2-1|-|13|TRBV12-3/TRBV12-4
CASSLDLGDEQFF
TGTGCCAGCAGTTTAGATCTGGGAGATGAGCAGTTCTTC
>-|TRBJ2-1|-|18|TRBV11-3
CASSPSGPLPGSYNEQFF
TGTGCCAGCAGCCCCTCCGGGCCCTTACCGGGGTCCTACAATGAGCAGTTCTTC
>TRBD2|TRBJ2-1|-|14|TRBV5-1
CASSATGTINEQFF
TGCGCCAGCAGCGCAACCGGGACTATCAATGAGCAGTTCTTC
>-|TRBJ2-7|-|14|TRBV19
CATRPEGPPYEQYF
TGTGCCACTCGACCGGAGGGTCCCCCCTACGAGCAGTACTTC
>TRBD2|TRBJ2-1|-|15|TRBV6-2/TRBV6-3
CASSYSGLASPEQFF
TGTGCCAGCAGTTACTCGGGACTAGCGTCCCCCGAGCAGTTCTTC
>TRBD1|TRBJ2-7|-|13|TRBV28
CASSSGTGYEQYF
TGTGCCAGCAGCTCCGGGACAGGTTACGAGCAGTACTTC
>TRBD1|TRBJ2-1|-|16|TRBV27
CASSLSRPGGYNEQFF
TGTGCCAGCAGTTTATCCCGGCCAGGGGGCTACAATGAGCAGTTCTTC
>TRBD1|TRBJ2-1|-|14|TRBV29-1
CSASTDRGNNEQFF
TGCAGCGCCTCAACGGACAGGGGAAACAATGAGCAGTTCTTC
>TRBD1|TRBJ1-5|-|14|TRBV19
CASSYGTENQPQHF
TGTGCCAGTTCTTACGGGACAGAAAATCAGCCCCAGCATTTT
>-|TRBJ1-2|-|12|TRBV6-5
CASKGGMYGYTF
TGTGCCAGCAAGGGAGGGATGTATGGCTACACCTTC
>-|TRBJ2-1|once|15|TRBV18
CASSPPGVINNEQFF
TGTGCCAGCTCACCACCCGGGGTCATTAACAATGAGCAGTTCTTC
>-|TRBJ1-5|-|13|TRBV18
CASSPPNGEPQHF
TGTGCCAGCTCACCACCGAACGGGGAGCCCCAGCATTTT
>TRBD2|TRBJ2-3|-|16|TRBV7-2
CASSSHPAGSTDTQYF
TGTGCCAGCAGCTCCCATCCAGCGGGGAGCACAGATACGCAGTATTTT
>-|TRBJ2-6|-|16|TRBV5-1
CASSLVPGAGANVLTF
TGCGCCAGCAGCTTAGTACCAGGGGCTGGGGCCAACGTCCTGACTTTC
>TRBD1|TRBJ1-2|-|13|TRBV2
CASSAEGASGYTF
TGTGCCAGCAGTGCGGAGGGGGCGAGTGGCTACACCTTC
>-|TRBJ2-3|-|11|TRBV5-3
CARSLREGGYF
TGTGCCAGAAGCTTGCGTGAGGGAGGGTATTTT
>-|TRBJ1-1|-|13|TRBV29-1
CSVWTEVNTEAFF
TGCAGCGTTTGGACAGAGGTCAACACTGAAGCTTTCTTT
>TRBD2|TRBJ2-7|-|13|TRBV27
CASSPREPYEQYF
TGTGCCAGCAGTCCGCGGGAGCCCTACGAGCAGTACTTC
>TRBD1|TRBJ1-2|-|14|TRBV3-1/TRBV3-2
CASSPTGADYGYTF
TGTGCCAGCAGCCCGACAGGGGCGGACTATGGCTACACCTTC
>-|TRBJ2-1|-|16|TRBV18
CASSTYTGSSYNEQFF
TGTGCCAGCTCAACGTACACAGGGAGCTCCTACAATGAGCAGTTCTTC
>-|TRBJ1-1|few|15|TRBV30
CAWSVGGAGGTEAFF
TGTGCCTGGAGTGTAGGGGGGGCAGGAGGAACTGAAGCTTTCTTT
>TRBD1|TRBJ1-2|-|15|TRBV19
CASSIEGTGRYGYTF
TGTGCCAGTAGTATAGAGGGGACAGGGCGCTATGGCTACACCTTC
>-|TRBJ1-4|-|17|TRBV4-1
CASSQDNSEGGREKLFF
TGCGCCAGCAGCCAAGATAATAGCGAGGGAGGGAGGGAAAAACTGTTTTTT
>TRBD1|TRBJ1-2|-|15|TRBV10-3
CAISDHTGGRYGYTF
TGTGCCATCAGTGATCATACAGGGGGCCGCTATGGCTACACCTTC
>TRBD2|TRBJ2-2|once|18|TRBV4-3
CASSQERTSGINTGELFF
TGCGCCAGCAGCCAAGAACGGACTAGCGGAATCAACACCGGGGAGCTGTTTTTT
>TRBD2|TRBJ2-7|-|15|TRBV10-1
CASSEGRRGSYEQYF
TGCGCCAGCAGTGAGGGGAGGCGGGGGTCCTACGAGCAGTACTTC
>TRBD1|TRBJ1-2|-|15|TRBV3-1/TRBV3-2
CASRARDRANYGYTF
TGTGCCAGCCGAGCTCGGGACAGAGCTAACTATGGCTACACCTTC
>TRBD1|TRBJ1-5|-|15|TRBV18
CASSPDRDGNQPQHF
TGTGCCAGCTCGCCGGACAGGGACGGCAATCAGCCCCAGCATTTT
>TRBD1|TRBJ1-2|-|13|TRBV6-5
CASTDRETYGYTF
TGTGCCAGCACCGACAGGGAGACCTATGGCTACACCTTC
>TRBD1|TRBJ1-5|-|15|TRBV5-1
CASSLGTGAYQPQHF
TGCGCCAGCAGCTTGGGGACAGGGGCGTATCAGCCCCAGCATTTT
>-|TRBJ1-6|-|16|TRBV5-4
CASSPRERQVNSPLHF
TGTGCCAGCAGCCCCCGAGAGAGACAGGTTAATTCACCCCTCCACTTT
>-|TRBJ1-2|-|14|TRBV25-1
CASSDSSGAGGYTF
TGTGCCAGCAGTGACTCATCAGGGGCTGGGGGCTACACCTTC
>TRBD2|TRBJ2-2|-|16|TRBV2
CASTPGGARNTGELFF
TGTGCCAGCACTCCGGGGGGGGCCCGAAACACCGGGGAGCTGTTTTTT
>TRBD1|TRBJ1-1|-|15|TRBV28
CASSFPRTGGTEAFF
TGTGCCAGCAGCTTCCCCAGGACAGGGGGCACTGAAGCTTTCTTT
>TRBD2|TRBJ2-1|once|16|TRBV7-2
CASSPISGRAVNEQFF
TGTGCCAGCAGCCCCATTAGCGGGAGGGCAGTCAATGAGCAGTTCTTC
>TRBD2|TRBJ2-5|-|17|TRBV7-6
CASSSFTGGPLGETQYF
TGTGCCAGCAGCTCTTTCACGGGGGGGCCCTTGGGAGAGACCCAGTACTTC
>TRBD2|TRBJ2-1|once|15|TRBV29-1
CSVERASGVYNEQFF
TGCAGCGTTGAGAGGGCTAGCGGGGTCTACAATGAGCAGTTCTTC
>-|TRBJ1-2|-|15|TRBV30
CAWFSGRALNYGYTF
TGTGCCTGGTTTTCTGGCAGGGCCCTTAACTATGGCTACACCTTC
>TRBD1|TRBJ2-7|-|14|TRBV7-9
CASSRGTDHYEQYF
TGTGCCAGCAGCCGAGGGACAGATCACTACGAGCAGTACTTC